This TCR beta chain emerged from a study of cytomegalovirus exposure and HLA in healthy donors. Whole-study results and caveats: Through in vitro validation, a few CMV-associated chains were shown to be specific for CMV antigens.

The CDR3 totals 14 residues. V lost 3 bases and J 5 bases, leaving 13 bases between the germline ends. The V gene's germline CDR1 is SGHTA and CDR2 FQGTGA. Libraries were prepared by immunoSEQ multiplex PCR; TCRdb keeps only in-frame clonotypes and omits some of them. The sample lists 350,000 or so clones; around 86% were seen once. For this clone: Its antigen is not identified.

The sample taken for sequencing was PBMCs. The chain joins TRBV7-3 to TRBJ2-5, with TRBD2 as a possible D gene (6 bases). This clonotype originated in a woman aged 18-35 years in good health and CMV-seronegative. The CDR3 protein is CASSFSGDVETQYF. CDR3 nucleotide sequence: TGTGCCAGCAGCTTTAGCGGAGACGTGGAGACCCAGTACTTC.